These T cell receptor beta chains were read from a single sample in a study of spatial heterogeneity in lung cancer. Each CDR3 protein is one row after TCRdb ran MiXCR on the 5' RACE reads. Counted here are some 120,000 distinct CDR3 sequences, 12% occurring once; the ten biggest clones make up about 15%. The source material was PBMCs, sampled at follow-up. The receptors stem from a male donor with early-stage non-small cell lung cancer. Each CDR3 is given with its conserved first and last residue.

TRBV3-1	TRBJ1-5	CASSDSGSNQPQHF
TRBV9	TRBJ1-1	CASSPDSMNTEAFF
TRBV28	TRBJ2-2	CASSLPGGGSTGELFF
TRBV18	TRBJ2-1	CASSPLMAGTGTYNEQFF
TRBV6-5	TRBJ2-1	CASSRYNEQFF
TRBV9	TRBJ2-2	CASSSGPTGELFF
TRBV5-1	TRBJ1-2	CASSLDRWNYGYTF
TRBV24-1	TRBJ2-5	CATNPGTETQYF
TRBV4-3	TRBJ1-6	CASSQDASTWYSPLHF
TRBV20-1	TRBJ1-5	CSASRTSDRYSNQPQHF
TRBV7-9	TRBJ1-2	CASSRGSDSHGYTF
TRBV5-1	TRBJ2-1	CASSLGGTRGNEQFF
TRBV9	TRBJ2-3	CASSPRWKDTQYF
TRBV11-2	TRBJ2-5	CASSFRQQETQYF
TRBV4-1	TRBJ1-3	CASSQDSFLDTIYF
TRBV24-1	TRBJ2-7	CATSDSRGPPYEQYF
TRBV4-3	TRBJ2-5	CASSQGSASGGQETQYF
TRBV5-1	TRBJ1-5	CASSRTGERNQPQHF
TRBV3-1	TRBJ1-5	CASSLNPNQPQHF
TRBV20-1	TRBJ1-5	CSATKPGNNQPQHF
TRBV28	TRBJ1-1	CASSRAGTEAFF
TRBV18	TRBJ1-1	CASSPGGWSTEAFF
TRBV4-3	TRBJ2-7	CASSQDTGVGEQYF
TRBV6-6	TRBJ1-5	CASSLPGQGALRNQPQHF
TRBV5-6	TRBJ2-2	CASSMPTGELFF
TRBV24-1	TRBJ2-1	CATSDGAGARFNEQFF
TRBV2	TRBJ2-5	CASTGTAQETQYF
TRBV11-2	TRBJ2-1	CASRPEGFSNNEQFF
TRBV7-2	TRBJ2-5	CASSLDRGQETQYF
TRBV20-1	TRBJ1-1	CSARPLGRVGGEAFF
TRBV2	TRBJ1-1	CASGLGGPEAFF
TRBV20-1	TRBJ1-2	CSAGVGSRSYGYTF
TRBV4-3	TRBJ2-3	CASSQGQGVGGDTQYF
TRBV28	TRBJ2-7	CASSPGTGVEEQYF
TRBV20-1	TRBJ2-5	CSARVLAGGEQETQYF
TRBV20-1	TRBJ2-1	CSNTRAGERNEQFF
TRBV28	TRBJ1-3	CASSFVGLTIYF
TRBV7-9	TRBJ2-1	CASSLSFFLDNEQFF
TRBV10-1	TRBJ2-5	CASSLGLAGQETQYF
TRBV29-1	TRBJ2-3	CSVERASAGTDTQYF
TRBV11-2	TRBJ1-6	CASSLEAGYSPLHF
TRBV20-1	TRBJ2-3	CSAAGTSGGAGTDTQYF
TRBV20-1	TRBJ1-3	CSARVPGQFSGNTIYF
TRBV7-2	TRBJ1-2	CASSPEGRYGYTF
TRBV5-6	TRBJ2-7	CASSLVGGTEQYF
TRBV28	TRBJ2-7	CASRGQGQTSYEQYF
TRBV4-2	TRBJ1-5	CASSQGGQDNQPQHF
TRBV28	TRBJ2-5	CASSRPGQGLETQYF
TRBV29-1	TRBJ2-3	CSVKRSGGGATDTQYF
TRBV20-1	TRBJ2-1	CSARSGAPSSYNEQFF
TRBV28	TRBJ1-3	CASSSRRGGLSTIYF
TRBV19	TRBJ2-3	CASSIGQGVDTQYF
TRBV20-1	TRBJ1-3	CSALSVESGNTIYF
TRBV7-9	TRBJ1-6	CASSPDRQGNSPLHF
TRBV2	TRBJ2-5	CASSVNGRSETQYF
TRBV9	TRBJ1-2	CASSVDWSGSYGYTF
TRBV5-1	TRBJ2-3	CASFGQDGDTQYF
TRBV7-2	TRBJ1-5	CASSLATGGNQPQHF
TRBV19	TRBJ1-5	CASSVIDLLINPQHF
TRBV7-9	TRBJ2-5	CASSLAGLARAQYF